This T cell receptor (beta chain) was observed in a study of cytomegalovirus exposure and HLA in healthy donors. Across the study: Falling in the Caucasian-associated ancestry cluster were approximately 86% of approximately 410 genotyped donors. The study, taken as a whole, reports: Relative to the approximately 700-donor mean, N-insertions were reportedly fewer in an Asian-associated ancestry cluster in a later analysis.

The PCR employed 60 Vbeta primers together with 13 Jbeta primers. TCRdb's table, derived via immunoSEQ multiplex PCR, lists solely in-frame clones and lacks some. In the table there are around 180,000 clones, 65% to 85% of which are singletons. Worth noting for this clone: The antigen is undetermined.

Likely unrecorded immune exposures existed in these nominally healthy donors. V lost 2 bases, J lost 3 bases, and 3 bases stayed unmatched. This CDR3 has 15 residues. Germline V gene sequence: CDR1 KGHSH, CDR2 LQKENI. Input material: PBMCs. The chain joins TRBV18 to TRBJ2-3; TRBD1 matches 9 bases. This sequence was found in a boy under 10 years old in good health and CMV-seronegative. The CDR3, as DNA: TGTGCCAGCTCACCATACAGGGGGCCGACAGATACGCAGTATTTT. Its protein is CASSPYRGPTDTQYF.